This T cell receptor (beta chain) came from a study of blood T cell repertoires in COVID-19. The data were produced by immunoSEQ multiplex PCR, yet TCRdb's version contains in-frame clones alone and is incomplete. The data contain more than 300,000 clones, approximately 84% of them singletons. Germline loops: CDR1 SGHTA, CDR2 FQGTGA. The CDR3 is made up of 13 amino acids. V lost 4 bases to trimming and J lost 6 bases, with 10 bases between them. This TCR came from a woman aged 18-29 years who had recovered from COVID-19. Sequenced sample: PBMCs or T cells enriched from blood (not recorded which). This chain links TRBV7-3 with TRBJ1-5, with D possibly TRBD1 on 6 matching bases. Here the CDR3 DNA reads TGTGCCAGCAGCTCTAGGGGGGGTCAGCCCCAGCATTTT. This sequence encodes CASSSRGGQPQHF.